These 27 T cell receptor beta chains were sequenced from one sample in a study of cytomegalovirus exposure and HLA in healthy donors. Amplification used 60 Vbeta primers and 13 Jbeta primers. Using immunoSEQ multiplex PCR, the repertoire was profiled, and TCRdb retains in-frame clones only, with some absent. The table lists under 200,000 clones, roughly 80% of them singletons, with around 1.7% in the top ten. Sequenced material: PBMCs. These receptors were obtained from a young woman in good health and CMV-seronegative.

The chain couples TRBV19 to TRBJ1-2; 7 bases line up with TRBD1. V was pared by 5 bases and J by 4 bases, with 7 bases of the junction left unmatched. Germline CDR1 LNHDA, CDR2 SQIVND (reference sequence). This CDR3 comprises 14 residues. The CDR3 loop is CASSLPTGTYGYTF. Written as DNA, the CDR3 is TGTGCCAGTAGTCTTCCGACAGGGACCTATGGCTACACCTTC.

This chain connects TRBV27 to TRBJ2-7; TRBD2 is a possible D gene (6 bases). This CDR3 has 13 amino acids. CDR1 is MNHEY, CDR2 SMNVEV, per germline (reference sequence). Trimming took off 6 bases at V and 0 bases at J, with 9 bases between the two ends. CDR3 in DNA: TGTGCCAGCAGCCCTAGCGACTCCTACGAGCAGTACTTC. It encodes CASSPSDSYEQYF.

In DNA, the CDR3 is TGTGCCACCAGCAGTCCCGGGATCTATGGCTACACCTTC. It encodes CATSSPGIYGYTF. The V call is TRBV15, the J call TRBJ1-2, with no clear D. This CDR3 contains 13 residues. Germline V CDR1 and CDR2: LNHNV, YYDKDF (reference sequence). The V and J ends lost 3 bases and 4 bases respectively, with 9 bases between them.

In DNA, the CDR3 is TGTGCCAGTAGTCCGGGCGGGAGGTTAGGTGAGCAGTTCTTC. It encodes CASSPGGRLGEQFF. This chain uses TRBV19 with TRBJ2-1; 8 nucleotides match TRBD2. V shed 5 bases, J shed 9 bases, and the junction held 9 bases outside the gene matches. Germline V CDR1 and CDR2: LNHDA, SQIVND (reference sequence). The CDR3 spans 14 residues.

The chain recombines TRBV25-1 with TRBJ2-7; perhaps TRBD2 as D (7 bases). V lost 6 bases and J 3 bases, leaving 18 bases between the germline ends. CDR3 length: 15 residues. Germline V CDR1 and CDR2: MGHDK, SYGVNS. The CDR3 DNA reads TGTGCCAGCAGCCCCACCGGGGGGCGATTCTACGAGCAGTACTTC. Translated: CASSPTGGRFYEQYF.

This clone showed up just a few times. The gene calls are TRBV27 and TRBJ1-2; a possible D gene is TRBD1 (5 bases). V lost 1 base to trimming and J lost 3 bases, with 6 bases between them. The CDR3 contains 13 residues. The germline CDR1 and CDR2 sequences are MNHEY and SMNVEV (reference sequence). The CDR3 reads CASSLFRDYGYTF. In nucleotides, the CDR3 is TGTGCCAGCAGTTTATTCAGGGACTATGGCTACACCTTC.

This chain connects TRBV19 to TRBJ1-5, with unresolved D. V lost 4 bases to trimming and J lost 0 bases, with 16 bases between them. Germline assignment: CDR1 LNHDA and CDR2 SQIVND (reference sequence). CDR3 length: 17 residues. The chain's CDR3 is CASSRWEGLYSNQPQHF. CDR3 nucleotide sequence: TGTGCCAGTAGTAGATGGGAGGGCCTATATAGCAATCAGCCCCAGCATTTT.

The V gene is TRBV4-3, the J gene TRBJ2-5; TRBD1 matches 7 bases. This CDR3 contains 16 residues. V gave up 3 bases and J gave up 5 bases; unmatched junction bases: 12. CDR1 and CDR2 from the germline V gene are LGHNA and YSLEER. DNA of the CDR3: TGCGCCAGCAGCCAGGGCGGACAGGCCCAAAGGGAGACCCAGTACTTC. Translating it yields CASSQGGQAQRETQYF.

V is TRBV10-2 and J is TRBJ2-7; 10 bases agree with TRBD1. The CDR3 contains 13 residues. Germline assignment: CDR1 WSHSY and CDR2 SAAADI. The J segment lost 6 bases and the V segment lost 4 bases, leaving 3 bases of the junction unmatched. CDR3 sequence (DNA): TGCGCCAGCAGTGGGACAGGGGGGCGCGAGCAGTACGTC. This codes for CASSGTGGREQYV.

The V gene is TRBV7-2, the J gene TRBJ2-1; TRBD2 aligns across 8 bases. Germline lookup yields CDR1 SGHTA and CDR2 FQGNSA. J was trimmed by 7 bases and V by 1 base; bases with no gene match: 9. The CDR3 is made up of 16 amino acids. CDR3 amino acids: CASSLVGAGGRNEQFF. In nucleotides, the CDR3 is TGTGCCAGCAGCTTAGTCGGCGCGGGAGGCCGGAATGAGCAGTTCTTC.

The chain joins TRBV6-5 to TRBJ1-5, with D hard to call. The germline gives CDR1 MNHEY, CDR2 SVGAGI. V shed 6 bases and J shed 7 bases, with 16 bases lying between them. This CDR3 has 14 residues. CDR3 in amino acids: CASSIREGVQPQHF. In DNA, the CDR3 is TGTGCCAGCAGCATCCGGGAAGGAGTCCAGCCCCAGCATTTT.

This rearrangement joins TRBV4-3 to TRBJ2-3; 14 bases map to TRBD2. Per the germline V gene, CDR1 is LGHNA and CDR2 is YSLEER. This CDR3 contains 20 residues. The V and J ends lost 0 bases and 3 bases, in that order; junction bases with no gene match: 11. The CDR3 DNA reads TGCGCCAGCAGCCAAGATTCCCCCCGACTAGCGGGAGGGCCGACAGATACGCAGTATTTT. Translating gives CASSQDSPRLAGGPTDTQYF.

The chain recombines TRBV20-1 with TRBJ2-1; 7 nucleotides match TRBD2. The V segment lost 6 bases and the J segment 8 bases; nucleotides outside the gene matches: 4. This CDR3 has 11 residues. CDR1 and CDR2 from the germline V gene are DFQATT and SNEGSKA (reference sequence). CDR3 sequence (DNA): TGCAGTGCCCCGGGGGGACATGAGCAGTTCTTC. Encoded protein: CSAPGGHEQFF.

V is TRBV5-8 and J is TRBJ1-1, with D possibly matching TRBD1 (5 bases). The CDR3 sequence is 14 residues long. The V and J ends lost 2 bases and 4 bases respectively, with 12 bases between them. The germline V gene encodes CDR1 SGHTS and CDR2 YDEGEE. The CDR3 sequence: CASSFGGDRTEAFF. The CDR3 DNA follows: TGTGCCAGCAGCTTCGGAGGGGATCGCACTGAAGCTTTCTTT. Together with reference TRBV5-8 and TRBJ1-1, the CDR3 gives the full variable domain: EAGVTQSPTHLIKTRGQQATLRCSPISGHTSVYWYQQALGLGLQFLLWYDEGEERNRGNFPPRFSGRQFPNYSSELNVNALELEDSALYLCASSFGGDRTEAFFGQGTRLTVV.

This rearrangement joins TRBV7-9 to TRBJ1-1, with D possibly being TRBD1 (6 bases). The germline gives CDR1 SEHNR, CDR2 FQNEAQ (reference sequence). The CDR3 sequence is 15 residues long. V was clipped by 5 bases and J by 1 base, with 14 bases between them. The DNA for the CDR3 is TGTGCCAGCAGCACCCGACAGGAGAGGAACACTGAAGCTTTCTTT. Translated: CASSTRQERNTEAFF. Combining the CDR3 with reference TRBV7-9 and TRBJ1-1 gives the whole variable domain DTGVSQNPRHKITKRGQNVTFRCDPISEHNRLYWYRQTLGQGPEFLTYFQNEAQLEKSRLLSDRFSAERPKGSFSTLEIQRTEQGDSAMYLCASSTRQERNTEAFFGQGTRLTVV.

The J gene is TRBJ2-7, the V gene TRBV5-6; TRBD1 is a possible D gene (7 bases). Trimming pared 2 bases from V and 0 bases from J, leaving 12 bases between. CDR1 and CDR2 from the germline V gene are SGHDT and YYEEEE. CDR3 length equals 15 residues. The chain's CDR3 is CASSFRRGLSYEQYV. In DNA form, the CDR3 reads TGTGCCAGCAGCTTTAGGAGGGGGCTCTCCTACGAGCAGTACGTC.

The V gene is TRBV9, the J gene TRBJ2-5; D gene uncertain. The germline CDR1 and CDR2 sequences are SGDLS and YYNGEE. V was clipped by 4 bases and J by 1 base, with 11 bases between them. This CDR3 contains 14 residues. CDR3 bases: TGTGCCAGCAGCTCCACAAGTGGCCAAGAGACCCAGTACTTC. Its protein is CASSSTSGQETQYF.

This sequence joins TRBV4-1 and TRBJ1-4; the match to TRBD1 covers 9 bases. V lost 4 bases to trimming and J lost 7 bases; unmatched junction nucleotides: 4. Germline V gene sequence: CDR1 MGHRA, CDR2 YSYEKL. The CDR3 has 14 residues. DNA for the CDR3: TGCGCCAGCAGCCCGGGACAGGGCGGTGAAAAACTGTTTTTT. It codes for CASSPGQGGEKLFF.

This clone has a handful of counts. This rearrangement joins TRBV5-1 to TRBJ1-3, with 8 bases aligning to TRBD1. CDR1 SGHRS and CDR2 YFSETQ come from the germline V gene. The CDR3 contains 15 residues. V shed 3 bases, J shed 2 bases, and the junction held 4 bases outside the gene matches. CDR3 residues: CASSSLQGAGNTIYF. CDR3 nucleotide sequence: TGCGCCAGCAGCTCTCTACAGGGGGCTGGAAACACCATATATTTT.

The chain couples TRBV10-3 to TRBJ1-1; perhaps TRBD1 as D (5 bases). V lost 10 bases to trimming and J lost 11 bases, with 23 bases between them. Looked up from germline, CDR1 is ENHRY and CDR2 is SYGVKD. This CDR3 has 13 residues. The CDR3 protein is CATTGDYTGGAFF. The CDR3, as DNA: TGTGCCACCACGGGGGACTACACCGGCGGGGCTTTCTTT.

This chain links TRBV6-5 with TRBJ2-2; D may be TRBD1 (5 bases). Germline V CDR1 and CDR2: MNHEY, SVGAGI. There are 15 residues in the CDR3. Trimming stripped 2 bases from V and 5 bases from J, with 12 bases between. This CDR3 reads CASSYEGAWTGELFF. Here the CDR3 DNA reads TGTGCCAGCAGTTACGAAGGGGCTTGGACCGGGGAGCTGTTTTTT.

In this sample, this clone turned up a few times. The rearrangement links TRBV7-8 to TRBJ1-1; no reliable D call. The CDR3 sequence is 13 residues long. The germline V gene encodes CDR1 SGHVS and CDR2 FQNEAQ. The V and J ends lost 2 bases and 1 base respectively, with 5 bases between them. This CDR3 reads CASSLSKNTEAFF. DNA for the CDR3: TGTGCCAGCAGCTTATCCAAGAACACTGAAGCTTTCTTT.

The V gene is TRBV7-2, the J gene TRBJ2-3, with 9 bases identical to TRBD2. The CDR3 has 16 amino acids. In germline, CDR1 is SGHTA, CDR2 FQGNSA. The V gene end was trimmed by 3 bases and the J gene end by 0 bases; junction bases not matched to a gene: 4. CDR3 region: CASSLASGASTDTQYF. In nucleotides, the CDR3 is TGTGCCAGCAGCTTGGCTAGCGGGGCTAGCACAGATACGCAGTATTTT. Variable domain in full (rest from reference TRBV7-2 and TRBJ2-3): GAGVSQSPSNKVTEKGKDVELRCDPISGHTALYWYRQSLGQGLEFLIYFQGNSAPDKSGLPSDRFSAERTGGSVSTLTIQRTQQEDSAVYLCASSLASGASTDTQYFGPGTRLTVL.

The chain combines TRBV9 with TRBJ2-1, with D possibly being TRBD2 (6 bases). V shed 3 bases and J shed 3 bases, with 13 bases lying between them. Per the germline V gene, CDR1 is SGDLS and CDR2 is YYNGEE. This CDR3 has 15 residues. The CDR3 coding sequence is TGTGCCAGCAGCGGGGGGAGGCGGGGCTACAATGAGCAGTTCTTC. Translating gives CASSGGRRGYNEQFF.

This clone has a single count. V usage is TRBV5-1 and J usage is TRBJ2-4; 7 nucleotides line up with TRBD1. CDR3 size: 15 residues. V shed 0 bases and J 7 bases; nucleotides not matched to a gene: 7. Per germline, CDR1 SGHRS and CDR2 YFSETQ. The CDR3 loop is CASSLGVTGSNIQYF. The CDR3 nucleotides read TGCGCCAGCAGCTTGGGTGTGACAGGGTCTAACATTCAGTACTTC. The variable domain in full, completed from reference TRBV5-1 and TRBJ2-4, reads KAGVTQTPRYLIKTRGQQVTLSCSPISGHRSVSWYQQTPGQGLQFLFEYFSETQRNKGNFPGRFSGRQFSNSRSEMNVSTLELGDSALYLCASSLGVTGSNIQYFGAGTRLSVL.

The chain links TRBV4-3 to TRBJ2-5, with 7 bases aligning to TRBD1. The J call is doubtful: the DNA matches TRBJ2-7 better. The CDR3 is 14 amino acids. CDR1 and CDR2 (germline): LGHNA, YSLEER. CDR3 loop: CASSQDATGPEQYF. The DNA of the CDR3 is TGCGCCAGCAGCCAAGACGCGACAGGGCCCGAGCAGTACTTC.

This clone was counted only a few times. This sequence joins TRBV6-5 and TRBJ2-7; 7 bases agree with TRBD1. Per the germline V gene, CDR1 is MNHEY and CDR2 is SVGAGI. The CDR3 runs to 14 residues. V was pared by 5 bases and J by 2 bases, with 6 bases of the junction left unmatched. The CDR3 nucleotides read TGTGCCAGCAGTCGACGGACAGGTCCCTACGAGCAGTACTTC. Its translation: CASSRRTGPYEQYF.